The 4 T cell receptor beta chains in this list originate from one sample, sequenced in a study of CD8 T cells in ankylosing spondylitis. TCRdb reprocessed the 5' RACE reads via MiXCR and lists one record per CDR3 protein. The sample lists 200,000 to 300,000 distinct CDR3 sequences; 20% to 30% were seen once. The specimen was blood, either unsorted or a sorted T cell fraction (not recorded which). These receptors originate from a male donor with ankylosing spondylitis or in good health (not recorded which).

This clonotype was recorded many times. The CDR3 DNA reads as TGCAGTGCTAGTCTGGGAACCCAACTGAACACTGAAGCTTTCTTT. Amino acid sequence: CSASLGTQLNTEAFF. The chain joins TRBV20-1 to TRBJ1-1; D not certain. Per the germline V gene, CDR1 is DFQATT and CDR2 is SNEGSKA (reference sequence). Trimming shortened V by 3 bases and J by 0 bases, and 14 bases separated the two germline ends. CDR3 length equals 15 residues.

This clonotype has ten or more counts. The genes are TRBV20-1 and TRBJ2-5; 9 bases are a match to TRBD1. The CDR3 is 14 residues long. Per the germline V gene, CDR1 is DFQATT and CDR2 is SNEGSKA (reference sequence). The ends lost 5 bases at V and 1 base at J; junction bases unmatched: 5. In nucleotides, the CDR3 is TGCAGTGCTCCAGGACAGGGGACCCAAGAGACCCAGTACTTC. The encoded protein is CSAPGQGTQETQYF.

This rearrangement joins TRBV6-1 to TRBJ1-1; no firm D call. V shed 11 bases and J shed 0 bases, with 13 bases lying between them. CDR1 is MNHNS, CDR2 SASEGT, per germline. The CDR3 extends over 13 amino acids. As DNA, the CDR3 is TGTGCCCACAAGGGAGGGATGAACACTGAAGCTTTCTTT. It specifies CAHKGGMNTEAFF.

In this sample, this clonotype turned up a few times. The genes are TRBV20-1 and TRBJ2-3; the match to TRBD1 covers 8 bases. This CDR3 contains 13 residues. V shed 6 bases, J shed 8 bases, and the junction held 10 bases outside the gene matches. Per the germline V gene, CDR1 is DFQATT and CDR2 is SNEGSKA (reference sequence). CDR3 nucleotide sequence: TGCAGTGCCTTGACAGGGGTGGCGGGTACGCAGTATTTT. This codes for CSALTGVAGTQYF.